This record looks at one TCR beta chain sequence and its context. This entry belongs to a study of neoadjuvant anti-PD-1 for oral cavity cancer. This CDR3 comprises 14 residues. Germline V CDR1 and CDR2: MNHEY, SVGAGI. Trimming pared 6 bases from V and 1 base from J, leaving 12 bases between. Assay used: immunoSEQ multiplex PCR; TCRdb lists only in-frame clones, some missing. This sample has 72,000 or so clones, with approximately 82% found just once. The clonotype was recovered from a person between 40 and 85 years old with oral cavity squamous cell carcinoma. Sample: PBMCs, taken before nivolumab (anti-PD-1) treatment. The chain recombines TRBV6-5 with TRBJ1-1; weak D call: TRBD1 (6 bases). CDR3 in amino acids: CASRGSTGNTEAFF. CDR3 sequence (DNA): TGTGCCAGCAGGGGATCGACAGGGAACACTGAAGCTTTCTTT.